Sample share makes the clone carrying this T cell receptor beta chain medium-sized. Its matching antigen is unknown. Germline V gene lookup returns CDR1 SGHNT and CDR2 YYREEE (reference sequence). The CDR3 runs 15 residues. Trimming stripped 1 base from V and 1 base from J, with 8 bases between. TCR beta rearrangements were amplified from peripheral blood genomic DNA. Rearranged V-D-J TRB sequences were amplified with a mixed TRB-A/B primer pool. MiXCR, run by TCRdb on the multiplex PCR reads, gives a single entry per CDR3 protein. The sample lists under 8,500 distinct CDR3 sequences; 30% were seen once. The sample is drawn from a study of T cell repertoires in aging, cancer and after chemotherapy. Study outcomes and limitations: Thymic emigration or peripheral T cell expansion may be impaired by lymphoid organ infiltration in hematological cancer. These repertoire data do not allow conclusions about immunological memory after chemotherapy.

The TCR sequence derives from a human donor with a blood cancer. This sequence joins TRBV5-4 and TRBJ2-2; the D gene is possibly TRBD1 (6 bases). Sequencing was done on a sample of blood. In DNA, the CDR3 is TGTGCCAGCAGCTTGCAGGGGCTGAACACCGGGGAGCTGTTTTTT. It specifies CASSLQGLNTGELFF.